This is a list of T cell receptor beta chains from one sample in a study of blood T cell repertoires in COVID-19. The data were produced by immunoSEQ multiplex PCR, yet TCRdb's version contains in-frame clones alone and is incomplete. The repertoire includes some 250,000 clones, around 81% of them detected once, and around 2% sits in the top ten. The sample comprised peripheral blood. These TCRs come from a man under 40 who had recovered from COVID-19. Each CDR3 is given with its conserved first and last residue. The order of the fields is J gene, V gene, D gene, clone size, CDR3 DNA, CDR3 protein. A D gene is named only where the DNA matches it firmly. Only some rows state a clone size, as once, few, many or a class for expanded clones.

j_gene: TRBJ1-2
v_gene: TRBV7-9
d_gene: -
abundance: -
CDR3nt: TGTGCCAGCAGCTTAGATGCAGGGAGGGCCGGCTACACCTTC
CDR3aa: CASSLDAGRAGYTF

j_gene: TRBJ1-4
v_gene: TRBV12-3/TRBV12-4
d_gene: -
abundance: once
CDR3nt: TGTGCCAGCAGCTCCGACCAGGGTGAAAAACTGTTTTTT
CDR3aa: CASSSDQGEKLFF

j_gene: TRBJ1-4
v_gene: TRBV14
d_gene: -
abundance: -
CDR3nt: TGTGCCAGCAGCCCCCGCCAGGTCCGGGGGGCTAATGAAAAACTGTTTTTT
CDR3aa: CASSPRQVRGANEKLFF

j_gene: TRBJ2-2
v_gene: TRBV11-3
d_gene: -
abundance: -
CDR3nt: TGTGCCAGCAGCTTAGTCGGCGGGGAGCTGTTTTTT
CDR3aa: CASSLVGGELFF

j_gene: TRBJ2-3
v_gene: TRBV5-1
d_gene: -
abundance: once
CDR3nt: TGCGCCAGCAATGAGAGATCGCCAGATACGCAGTATTTT
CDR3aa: CASNERSPDTQYF

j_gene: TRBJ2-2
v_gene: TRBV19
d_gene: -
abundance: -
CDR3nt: TGTGCCAGTAGTCCATGGACAGATTCAAACACCGGGGAGCTGTTTTTT
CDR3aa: CASSPWTDSNTGELFF

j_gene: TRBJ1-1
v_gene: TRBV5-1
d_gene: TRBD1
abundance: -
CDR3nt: TGCGCCAGCAGCTTCCGACAGGGTGGGGACACTGAAGCTTTCTTT
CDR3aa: CASSFRQGGDTEAFF

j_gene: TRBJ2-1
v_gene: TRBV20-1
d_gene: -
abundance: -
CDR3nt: TGCAGTGCTAGGTCTAGCAATGAGCAGTTCTTC
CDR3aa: CSARSSNEQFF

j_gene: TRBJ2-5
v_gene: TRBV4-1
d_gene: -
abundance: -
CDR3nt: TGCGCCAGCAGCCCACTCACTCTCGGGGAGACCCAGTACTTC
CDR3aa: CASSPLTLGETQYF

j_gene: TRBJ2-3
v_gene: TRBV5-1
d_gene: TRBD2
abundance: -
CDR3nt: TGCGCCAGCAGCACCTTCTCGACTAGCGGGGGAGGGGCAGATACGCAGTATTTT
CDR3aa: CASSTFSTSGGGADTQYF

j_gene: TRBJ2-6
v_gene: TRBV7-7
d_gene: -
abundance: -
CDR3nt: TGTGCCAGCAGCTTAAACGGTAGCTCTGGGGCCAACGTCCTGACTTTC
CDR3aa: CASSLNGSSGANVLTF

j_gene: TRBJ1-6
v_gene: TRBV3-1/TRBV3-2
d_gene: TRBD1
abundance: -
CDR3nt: TGTGCCACCCGGACAGGGGATGGGGGACCCCTCCACTTT
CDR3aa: CATRTGDGGPLHF

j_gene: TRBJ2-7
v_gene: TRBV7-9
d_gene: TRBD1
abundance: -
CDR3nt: TGTGCCAGCAGCTTAGGGCAGGGGGCCTACGAGCAGTACTTC
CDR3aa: CASSLGQGAYEQYF

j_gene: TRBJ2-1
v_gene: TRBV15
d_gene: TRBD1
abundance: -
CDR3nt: TGTGCCACCAGACAGGGGGTATGGGATGAGCAGTTCTTC
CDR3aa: CATRQGVWDEQFF

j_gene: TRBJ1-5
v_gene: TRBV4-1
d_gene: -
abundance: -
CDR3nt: TGCGCCAGCAGCCAAGATTCGTCCGGTCTTGACAATCAGCCCCAGCATTTT
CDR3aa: CASSQDSSGLDNQPQHF

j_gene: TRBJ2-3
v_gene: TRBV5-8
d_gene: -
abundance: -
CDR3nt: TGTGCCAGCAGCCCTCGGGTGAGCGGCACAGATACGCAGTATTTT
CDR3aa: CASSPRVSGTDTQYF

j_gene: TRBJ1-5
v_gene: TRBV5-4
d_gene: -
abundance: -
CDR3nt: TGTGCCAGCAGCTTGGGGGGCGGCAATCAGCCCCAGCATTTT
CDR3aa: CASSLGGGNQPQHF

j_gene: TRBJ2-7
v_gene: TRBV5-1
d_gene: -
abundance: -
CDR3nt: TGCGCCAGCAGCTTGGGGGACACTTTGTACGAGCAGTACTTC
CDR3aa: CASSLGDTLYEQYF

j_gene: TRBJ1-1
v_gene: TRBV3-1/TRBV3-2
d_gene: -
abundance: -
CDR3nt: TGTGCCAGCAACCTAGGTGGGGGGATAGCTTTCTTT
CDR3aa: CASNLGGGIAFF

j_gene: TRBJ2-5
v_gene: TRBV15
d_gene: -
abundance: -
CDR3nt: TGTGCCACCAGCAGAGATTCTAACGTAGAGACCCAGTACTTC
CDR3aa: CATSRDSNVETQYF

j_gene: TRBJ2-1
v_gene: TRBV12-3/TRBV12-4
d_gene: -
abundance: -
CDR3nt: TGTGCCAGCAGTTTGGCGTCAGGGGATGAGCAGTTCTTC
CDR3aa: CASSLASGDEQFF

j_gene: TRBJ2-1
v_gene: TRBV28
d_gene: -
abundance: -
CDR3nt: TGTGCCAGCAGTCCCGGAGGGGGGGGGAGGAGCTCCTACAATGAGCAGTTCTTC
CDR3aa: CASSPGGGGRSSYNEQFF

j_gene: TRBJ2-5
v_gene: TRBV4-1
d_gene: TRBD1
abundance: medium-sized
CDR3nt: TGCGCCAGCAGGGATCAGGGGGCGTCTTGGGAGACCCAGTACTTC
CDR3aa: CASRDQGASWETQYF

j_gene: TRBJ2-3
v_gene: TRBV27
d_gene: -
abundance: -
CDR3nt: TGTGCCAGCAGTTTATCTAGCCCAGATACGCAGTATTTT
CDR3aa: CASSLSSPDTQYF

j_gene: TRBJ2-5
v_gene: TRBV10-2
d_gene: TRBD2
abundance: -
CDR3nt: TGCGCCAGCAAAGCGGGGGGACAAGAGACCCAGTACTTC
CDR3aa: CASKAGGQETQYF

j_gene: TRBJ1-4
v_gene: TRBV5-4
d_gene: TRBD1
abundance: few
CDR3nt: TGTGCCAGCAGCTTGGGCAGGGGGGCAAATGAAAAACTGTTTTTT
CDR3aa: CASSLGRGANEKLFF

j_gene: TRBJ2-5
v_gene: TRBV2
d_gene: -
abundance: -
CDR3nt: TGTGCCAGCAGTGATGCAACGGGCGGGGTCGAGACTCAGTACTTC
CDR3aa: CASSDATGGVETQYF

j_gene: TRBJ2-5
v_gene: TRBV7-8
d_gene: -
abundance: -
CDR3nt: TGTGCCAGCAGCTTATATGAGAAAGAGACCCAGTACTTC
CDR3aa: CASSLYEKETQYF

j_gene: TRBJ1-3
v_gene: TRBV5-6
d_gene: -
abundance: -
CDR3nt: TGTGCCAGCCCGCCCCCAGGGGCAGTTTTCCGCTCTGGAAACACCATATATTTT
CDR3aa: CASPPPGAVFRSGNTIYF

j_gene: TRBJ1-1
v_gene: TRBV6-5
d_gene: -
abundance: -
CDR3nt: TGTGCCAGCAGTTACCTGCAGGGAATCGAAGCTTTCTTT
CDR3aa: CASSYLQGIEAFF

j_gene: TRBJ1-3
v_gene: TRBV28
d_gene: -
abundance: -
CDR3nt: TGTGCCAGCAGTTCCGGGGCTGGAAACACCATATATTTT
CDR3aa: CASSSGAGNTIYF

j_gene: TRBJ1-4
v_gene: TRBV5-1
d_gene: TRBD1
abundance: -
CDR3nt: TGCGCCAGCAGCTTGTTCCCGACAGGGGGCGCAACTAATGAAAAACTGTTTTTT
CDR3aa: CASSLFPTGGATNEKLFF

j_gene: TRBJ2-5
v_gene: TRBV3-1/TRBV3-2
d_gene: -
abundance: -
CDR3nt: TGTGCCAGCAGCCAAGATTGGGCTAGCCAGGAGACCCAGTACTTC
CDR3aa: CASSQDWASQETQYF

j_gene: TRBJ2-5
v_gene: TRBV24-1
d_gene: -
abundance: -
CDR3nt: TGTGCCACCAGTCGGGGGGCGGAGGAGACCCAGTACTTC
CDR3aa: CATSRGAEETQYF

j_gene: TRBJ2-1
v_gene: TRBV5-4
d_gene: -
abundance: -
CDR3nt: TGTGCCAGCACCGCGGACCCAACTAGAGAAAATGAGCAGTTCTTC
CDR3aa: CASTADPTRENEQFF

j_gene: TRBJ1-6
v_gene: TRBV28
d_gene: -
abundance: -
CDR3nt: TGTGCCAGCAGGGGCGGGGACTATAATTCACCCCTCCACTTT
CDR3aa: CASRGGDYNSPLHF

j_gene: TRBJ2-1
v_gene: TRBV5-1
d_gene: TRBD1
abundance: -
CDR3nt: TGCGCCAGCAGCTTAAAGCCGGGACAGGGAGGGAATGAGCAGTTCTTC
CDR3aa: CASSLKPGQGGNEQFF

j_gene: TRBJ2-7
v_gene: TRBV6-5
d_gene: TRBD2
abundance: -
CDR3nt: TGTGCCAGCAGGGGACTAGCGGGGTCGTACGAGCAGTACTTC
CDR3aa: CASRGLAGSYEQYF

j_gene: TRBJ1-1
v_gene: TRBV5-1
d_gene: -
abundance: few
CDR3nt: TGCGCCAGCAGCTTTCAAGGGGAGAACACTGAAGCTTTCTTT
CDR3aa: CASSFQGENTEAFF

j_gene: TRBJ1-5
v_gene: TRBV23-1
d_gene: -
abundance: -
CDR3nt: TGCGCCAGCAGCCCCCGACATGTATCTAATCAGCCCCAGCATTTT
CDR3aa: CASSPRHVSNQPQHF

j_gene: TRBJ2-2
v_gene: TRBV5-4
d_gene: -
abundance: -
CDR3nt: TGTGCCAGCAGCTTGGGGCTTCCGAACACCGGGGAGCTGTTTTTT
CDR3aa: CASSLGLPNTGELFF

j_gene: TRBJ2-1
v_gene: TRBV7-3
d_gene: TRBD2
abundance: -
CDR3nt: TGTGCCAGCAGCTTACCGGTTGCGGGGGGATGGTTCAATGAGCAGTTCTTC
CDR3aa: CASSLPVAGGWFNEQFF